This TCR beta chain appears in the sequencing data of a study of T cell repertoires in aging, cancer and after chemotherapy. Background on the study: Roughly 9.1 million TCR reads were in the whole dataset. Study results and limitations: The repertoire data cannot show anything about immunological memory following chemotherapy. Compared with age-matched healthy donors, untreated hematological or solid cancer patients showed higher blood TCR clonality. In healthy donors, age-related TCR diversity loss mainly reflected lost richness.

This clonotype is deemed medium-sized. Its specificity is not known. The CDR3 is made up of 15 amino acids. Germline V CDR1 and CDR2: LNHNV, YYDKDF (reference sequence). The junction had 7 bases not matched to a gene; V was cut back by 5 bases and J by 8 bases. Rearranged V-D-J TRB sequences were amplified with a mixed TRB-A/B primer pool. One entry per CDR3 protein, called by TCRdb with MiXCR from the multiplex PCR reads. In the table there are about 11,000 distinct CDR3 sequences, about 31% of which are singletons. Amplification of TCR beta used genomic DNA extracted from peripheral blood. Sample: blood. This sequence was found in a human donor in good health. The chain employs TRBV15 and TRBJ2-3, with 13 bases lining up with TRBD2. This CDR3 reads CATSELAGGFGTQYF. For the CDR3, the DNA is TGTGCCACCAGCGAACTAGCGGGAGGGTTTGGTACGCAGTATTTT. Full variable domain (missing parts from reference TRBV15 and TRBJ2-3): DAMVIQNPRYQVTQFGKPVTLSCSQTLNHNVMYWYQQKSSQAPKLLFHYYDKDFNNEADTPDNFQSRRPNTSFCFLDIRSPGLGDTAMYLCATSELAGGFGTQYFGPGTRLTVL.